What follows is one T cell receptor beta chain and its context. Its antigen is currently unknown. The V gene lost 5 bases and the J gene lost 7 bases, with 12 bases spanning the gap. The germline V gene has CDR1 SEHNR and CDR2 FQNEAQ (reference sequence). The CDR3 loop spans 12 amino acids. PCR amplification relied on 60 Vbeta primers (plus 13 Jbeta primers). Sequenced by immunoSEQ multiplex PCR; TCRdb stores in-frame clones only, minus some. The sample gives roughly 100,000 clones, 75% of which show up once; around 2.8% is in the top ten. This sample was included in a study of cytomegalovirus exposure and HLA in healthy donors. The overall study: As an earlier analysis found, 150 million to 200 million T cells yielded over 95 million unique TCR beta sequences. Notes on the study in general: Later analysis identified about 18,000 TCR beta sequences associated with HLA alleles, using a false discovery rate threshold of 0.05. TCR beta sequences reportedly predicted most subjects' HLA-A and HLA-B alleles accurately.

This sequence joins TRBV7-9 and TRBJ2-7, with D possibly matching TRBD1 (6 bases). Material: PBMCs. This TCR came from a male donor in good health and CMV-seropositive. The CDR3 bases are TGTGCCAGCAGCGCAGGGGACCCTGAGCAGTACTTC. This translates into CASSAGDPEQYF.